Sequencing of this T cell receptor beta chain was carried out in a study of shared clonotypes between healthy human individuals. Running of the assay took place at deep level. TCRdb's copy holds only in-frame clones and misses some; the assay was immunoSEQ multiplex PCR. The repertoire has under 120,000 clones, approximately 65% of them found once; the top ten carry approximately 24%. V was pared by 7 bases and J by 1 base, with 7 bases between. The CDR3 is 11 amino acids. Germline V gene data show CDR1 as DFQATT and CDR2 as SNEGSKA (reference sequence). The sequencing input was memory CD8+ T cells sorted from blood. Subset of the sample: CD45RO+ cells pooled with CCR7-negative TemRA cells. The chain employs TRBV20-1 and TRBJ1-1; D is unclear. The source of this sequence is a young woman in good health. CDR3: CSVAQNTEAFF. CDR3 DNA sequence: TGCAGTGTAGCGCAGAACACTGAAGCTTTCTTT.